The 13 T cell receptor beta chains below all came from one sample that was sequenced in a study of shared clonotypes between healthy human individuals (dated by TCRdb to about 2020). The library was generated by the immunoSEQ multiplex PCR assay. Not all clones reach the TCRdb copy of this immuneACCESS table, which keeps in-frame sequences only. Checked studies attribute under half of the gap to unresolved V genes and leave the rest unexplained. The sample contains some 980,000 clones, 60% to 85% of them found a single time. The top ten hold approximately 1.5% of the sample. The specimen was memory CD4+ T cells sorted from blood. This specimen's cell subset or site label, interpreted: CD45RA-negative fraction. Every receptor here comes from a man aged 18-30 years in good health.

In DNA form, the CDR3 reads TGTGCCAGCAGCTCGACGGGCAGGGGGCGCGATCAGCCCCAGCATTTT. It yields the protein CASSSTGRGRDQPQHF. The chain uses TRBV7-9 and TRBJ1-5; 8 nucleotides line up with TRBD1. This CDR3 comprises 16 residues. V shed 4 bases and J 5 bases; nucleotides not matched to a gene: 10. Germline V gives CDR1 SEHNR, CDR2 FQNEAQ (reference sequence).

The chain combines TRBV7-9 with TRBJ1-1; tentative D call: TRBD1 (5 bases). The germline CDR1 and CDR2 sequences are SEHNR and FQNEAQ (reference sequence). The germline V and J ends were trimmed by 4 bases and 0 bases, with 12 bases remaining between them. The CDR3 extends over 15 amino acids. This CDR3 is CASSSGWQMNTEAFF. In nucleotides, the CDR3 is TGTGCCAGCAGCTCAGGGTGGCAGATGAACACTGAAGCTTTCTTT.

The V and J genes are TRBV5-6 and TRBJ2-3; D gene uncertain. V was clipped by 0 bases and J by 7 bases, with 6 bases between them. CDR1 and CDR2 (germline): SGHDT, YYEEEE. CDR3 length: 12 residues. CDR3 bases: TGTGCCAGCAGCTTGGCGGCCAATACGCAGTATTTT. Its translation is CASSLAANTQYF.

This rearrangement joins TRBV19 to TRBJ2-5; 7 bases align to TRBD1. This CDR3 has 14 amino acids. Germline V gives CDR1 LNHDA, CDR2 SQIVND (reference sequence). Unmatched junction bases numbered 3, after V lost 3 bases and J lost 2 bases. CDR3 coding DNA: TGTGCCAGTAGTATCAACAGGGGACAAGAGACCCAGTACTTC. Its translation: CASSINRGQETQYF.

This clone was picked up one time. The rearrangement links TRBV7-9 to TRBJ1-4, with D possibly matching TRBD1 (6 bases). V was pared by 5 bases and J by 4 bases, with 11 bases between. The length of the CDR3 is 14 residues. The germline V gene encodes CDR1 SEHNR and CDR2 FQNEAQ (reference sequence). CDR3 residues: CASSGQIHNEKLFF. The CDR3 coding sequence is TGTGCCAGCAGCGGACAGATTCATAATGAAAAACTGTTTTTT.

This clone was recorded a few times. The chain employs TRBV7-2 and TRBJ2-3; D could derive from TRBD1 or TRBD2 (6 bases each). Germline V gene lookup returns CDR1 SGHTA and CDR2 FQGNSA. The CDR3 contains 16 residues. V was pared by 1 base and J by 0 bases, with 11 bases between. This chain's CDR3 is CASSLVVGGSTDTQYF. The CDR3 DNA sequence: TGTGCCAGCAGCTTAGTGGTAGGGGGGAGCACAGATACGCAGTATTTT.

The V gene is TRBV5-6, the J gene TRBJ1-2, with D maybe TRBD1 (5 bases). CDR3 size: 14 residues. V was trimmed by 0 bases and J by 8 bases, leaving 14 bases between them. From germline, CDR1 is SGHDT and CDR2 YYEEEE. The CDR3 region is CASSLGQRVPGYTF. The CDR3 DNA reads TGTGCCAGCAGCTTGGGACAGCGAGTCCCGGGCTACACCTTC.

This clone was found a few times. The genes are TRBV28 and TRBJ2-7; D is uncertain. Trimming removed 5 bases from V and 2 bases from J, with 13 bases in between. Germline assignment: CDR1 MDHEN and CDR2 SYDVKM. This CDR3 is 14 amino acids long. CDR3 sequence (DNA): TGTGCCAGCAGTCCGCAAGGGCTACCCTACGAGCAGTACTTC. Translated, it gives CASSPQGLPYEQYF.

This clone was observed a few times. The chain joins TRBV18 to TRBJ1-5; perhaps TRBD1 as D (6 bases). CDR3 length: 15 amino acids. CDR1 and CDR2 (germline): KGHSH, LQKENI. Trimming cost V 4 bases and J 5 bases, with 15 bases left between them. CDR3 nucleotides: TGTGCCAGCTCACAAACGGACAGACCGGATCAGCCCCAGCATTTT. Amino acids: CASSQTDRPDQPQHF.

The chain couples TRBV5-1 to TRBJ2-7; the match to TRBD1 covers 9 bases. This CDR3 region has 16 residues. Germline trimming cut 0 bases from V and 7 bases from J; bases unmatched to any gene: 11. Per germline, CDR1 SGHRS and CDR2 YFSETQ. The CDR3 bases are TGCGCCAGCAGCTTGGGGCCCCTGGGACAGGGTCAGGAGCAGTACTTC. Translating it yields CASSLGPLGQGQEQYF.

The gene calls are TRBV6-4 and TRBJ2-2; D possibly corresponds to TRBD1 (5 bases). The V end lost 7 bases, the J end lost 2 bases, and 8 bases lay between the germline ends. The CDR3 has 13 amino acids. Germline assignment: CDR1 MRHNA and CDR2 SNTAGT. CDR3 in amino acids: CASKQDNTGELFF. For the CDR3, the DNA is TGTGCCAGCAAACAGGACAACACCGGGGAGCTGTTTTTT.

The chain links TRBV7-8 to TRBJ1-5, with 7 bases that match TRBD1. Germline assignment: CDR1 SGHVS and CDR2 FQNEAQ. This CDR3 region has 15 residues. V was clipped by 5 bases and J by 2 bases; unmatched bases: 6. The CDR3 spells CASSQGQAGNQPQHF. In DNA form, the CDR3 reads TGTGCCAGCAGCCAAGGACAGGCGGGCAATCAGCCCCAGCATTTT.

This sequence joins TRBV11-2 and TRBJ1-1; no firm D call. This CDR3 spans 14 amino acids. Trimming pared 1 base from V and 5 bases from J, leaving 11 bases between. In germline, CDR1 is SGHAT, CDR2 FQNNGV. In DNA form, the CDR3 reads TGTGCCAGCAGCTTAGGTGCTCCGGGAACTGAAGCTTTCTTT. Translating it yields CASSLGAPGTEAFF.